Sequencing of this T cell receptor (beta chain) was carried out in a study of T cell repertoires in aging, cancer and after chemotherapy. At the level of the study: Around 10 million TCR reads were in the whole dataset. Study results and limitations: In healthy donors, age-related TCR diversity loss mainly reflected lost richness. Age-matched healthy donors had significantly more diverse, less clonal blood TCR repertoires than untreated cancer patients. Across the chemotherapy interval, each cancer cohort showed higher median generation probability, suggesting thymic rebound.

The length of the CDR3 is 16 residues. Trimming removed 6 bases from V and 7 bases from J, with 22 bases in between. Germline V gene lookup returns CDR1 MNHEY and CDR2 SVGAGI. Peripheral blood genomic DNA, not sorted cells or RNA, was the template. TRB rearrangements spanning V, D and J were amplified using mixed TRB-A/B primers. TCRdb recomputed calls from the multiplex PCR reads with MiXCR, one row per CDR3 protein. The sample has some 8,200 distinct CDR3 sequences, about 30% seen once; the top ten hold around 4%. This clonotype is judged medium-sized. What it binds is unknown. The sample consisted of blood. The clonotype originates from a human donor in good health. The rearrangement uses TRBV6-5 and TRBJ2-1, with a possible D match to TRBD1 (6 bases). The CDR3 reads CASSLSTGSGVNEQFF. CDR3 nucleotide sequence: TGTGCCAGCAGCCTATCAACAGGGTCTGGGGTTAATGAGCAGTTCTTC.